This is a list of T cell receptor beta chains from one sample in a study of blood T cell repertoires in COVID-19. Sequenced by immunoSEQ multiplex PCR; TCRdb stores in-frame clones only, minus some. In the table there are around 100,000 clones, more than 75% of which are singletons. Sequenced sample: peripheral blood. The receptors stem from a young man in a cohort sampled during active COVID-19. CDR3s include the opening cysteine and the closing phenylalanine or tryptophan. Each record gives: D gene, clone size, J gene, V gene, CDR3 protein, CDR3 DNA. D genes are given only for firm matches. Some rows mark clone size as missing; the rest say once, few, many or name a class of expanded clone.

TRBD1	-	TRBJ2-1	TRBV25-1	CASSGLKATGGSYNEQFF	TGTGCCAGCAGTGGGCTTAAGGCCACAGGGGGGAGCTACAATGAGCAGTTCTTC
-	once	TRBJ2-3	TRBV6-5	CASSKRTESTDTQYF	TGTGCCAGCAGTAAACGGACAGAGAGCACAGATACGCAGTATTTT
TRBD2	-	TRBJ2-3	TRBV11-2	CASSSRLAGSTDTQYF	TGTGCCAGCAGCTCCCGATTAGCGGGGAGCACAGATACGCAGTATTTT
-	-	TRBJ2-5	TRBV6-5	CASSLGGGQGETQYF	TGTGCCAGCAGCCTTGGGGGGGGCCAAGGGGAGACCCAGTACTTC
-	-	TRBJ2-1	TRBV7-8	CASSPQISSHNEQFF	TGTGCCAGCAGCCCACAGATAAGCTCCCACAATGAGCAGTTCTTC
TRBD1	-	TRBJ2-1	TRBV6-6	CASSRTGNEQFF	TGTGCCAGCAGTCGGACAGGGAATGAGCAGTTCTTC
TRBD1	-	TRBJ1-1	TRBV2	CASIERTGGTEAFF	TGTGCCAGCATTGAGAGGACAGGCGGAACTGAAGCTTTCTTT
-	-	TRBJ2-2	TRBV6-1	CASSDRPNTGELFF	TGTGCCAGCAGTGACAGGCCGAACACCGGGGAGCTGTTTTTT
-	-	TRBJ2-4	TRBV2	CASHGRGRDIQYF	TGTGCCAGCCATGGTAGGGGAAGGGACATTCAGTACTTC
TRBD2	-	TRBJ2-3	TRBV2	CASSDQSLAGNTQYF	TGTGCCAGCAGTGATCAGAGTCTAGCGGGGAATACGCAGTATTTT
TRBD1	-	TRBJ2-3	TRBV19	CASSMGRTGGPDTQYF	TGTGCCAGTAGTATGGGGCGGACAGGGGGACCAGATACGCAGTATTTT
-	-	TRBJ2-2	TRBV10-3	CAIRKGLDTGELFF	TGTGCCATCCGAAAAGGACTGGACACCGGGGAGCTGTTTTTT
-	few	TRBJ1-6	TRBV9	CASSAGYGGNSPLHF	TGTGCCAGCAGCGCAGGTTACGGAGGTAATTCACCCCTCCACTTT
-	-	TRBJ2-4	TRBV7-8	CASSLEGVRNIQYF	TGTGCCAGCAGCTTAGAAGGGGTTAGAAACATTCAGTACTTC
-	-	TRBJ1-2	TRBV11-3	CASSSLGEAAANYGYTF	TGTGCCAGCAGCTCCCTGGGGGAGGCGGCCGCTAACTATGGCTACACCTTC
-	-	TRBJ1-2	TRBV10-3	CAISESGATNYGYTF	TGTGCCATCAGTGAGTCGGGAGCGACTAACTATGGCTACACCTTC
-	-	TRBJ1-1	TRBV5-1	CASSSQTDTEAFF	TGCGCCAGCAGCTCCCAGACAGACACTGAAGCTTTCTTT
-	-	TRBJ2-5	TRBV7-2	CASSERVETQYF	TGTGCCAGCAGCGAGAGGGTTGAGACCCAGTACTTC
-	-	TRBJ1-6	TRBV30	CACHRFSYNSPLHF	TGTGCCTGCCACAGATTCTCCTATAATTCACCCCTCCACTTT
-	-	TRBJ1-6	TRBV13	CASSFLTVNSPLHF	TGTGCCAGCAGCTTCTTGACAGTGAATTCACCCCTCCACTTT
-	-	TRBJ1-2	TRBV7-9	CASSLARAANYGYTF	TGTGCCAGCAGCTTAGCCAGGGCGGCTAACTATGGCTACACCTTC
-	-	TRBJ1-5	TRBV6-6	CASSQGRTSNQPQHF	TGTGCCAGCAGCCAGGGCAGAACCTCCAATCAGCCCCAGCATTTT
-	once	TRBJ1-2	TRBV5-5	CASSLDQGRSYGYTF	TGTGCCAGCAGCTTGGACCAGGGCCGTTCCTATGGCTACACCTTC
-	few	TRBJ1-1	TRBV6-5	CATLTGLAEAFF	TGTGCCACCCTGACAGGTCTTGCTGAAGCTTTCTTT
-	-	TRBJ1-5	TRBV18	CASSPTQGLNQPQHF	TGTGCCAGCTCACCCACTCAGGGCCTCAATCAGCCCCAGCATTTT
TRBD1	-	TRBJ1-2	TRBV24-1	CATSDSTGPNYGYTF	TGTGCCACCAGTGACTCGACAGGGCCTAACTATGGCTACACCTTC
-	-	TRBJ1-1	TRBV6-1	CASSEIGRNTEAFF	TGTGCCAGCAGTGAAATTGGCAGGAACACTGAAGCTTTCTTT
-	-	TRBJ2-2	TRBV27	CASSFIRRANTGELFF	TGTGCCAGCAGTTTTATTCGCAGGGCCAACACCGGGGAGCTGTTTTTT
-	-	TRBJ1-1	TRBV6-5	CASKFDRLAAEAFF	TGTGCCAGCAAGTTCGATCGACTCGCCGCTGAAGCTTTCTTT
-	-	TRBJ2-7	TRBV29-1	CSVVGAEEQYF	TGCAGCGTTGTGGGGGCAGAAGAGCAGTACTTC
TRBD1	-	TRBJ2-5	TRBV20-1	CSASLGTGGQQETQYF	TGCAGTGCTAGTTTGGGGACAGGGGGGCAACAAGAGACCCAGTACTTC
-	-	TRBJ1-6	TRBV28	CASSHREGNSPLHF	TGTGCCAGCAGTCACAGGGAAGGAAACTCACCCCTCCACTTT
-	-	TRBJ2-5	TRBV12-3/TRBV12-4	CASSLASAETQYF	TGTGCCAGCAGTTTAGCATCCGCGGAGACCCAGTACTTC
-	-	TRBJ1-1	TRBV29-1	CSVEAGKVEAFF	TGCAGCGTTGAAGCAGGTAAAGTGGAAGCTTTCTTT
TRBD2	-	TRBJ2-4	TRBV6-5	CASTRGGAKNIQYF	TGTGCCAGCACCCGGGGGGGGGCCAAAAACATTCAGTACTTC
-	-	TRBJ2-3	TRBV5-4	CASSLSTQGFTDTQYF	TGTGCCAGCAGCTTGTCTACTCAGGGCTTTACAGATACGCAGTATTTT
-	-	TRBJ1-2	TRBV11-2	CASSLDLGTTIGYTF	TGTGCCAGCAGCTTAGATTTGGGGACTACCATAGGCTACACCTTC
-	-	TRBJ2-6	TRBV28	CASAFSSGSGANVLTF	TGTGCCAGCGCTTTTTCCTCGGGCTCTGGGGCCAACGTCCTGACTTTC
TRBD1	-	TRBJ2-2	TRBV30	CAWRGQGPGELFF	TGTGCCTGGAGAGGACAGGGACCCGGGGAGCTGTTTTTT
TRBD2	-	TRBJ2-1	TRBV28	CASSLYGGSSNEQFF	TGTGCCAGCAGTTTGTACGGCGGGAGTAGCAATGAGCAGTTCTTC
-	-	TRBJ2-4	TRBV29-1	CSVQGVLAKNIQYF	TGCAGCGTACAAGGGGTGCTAGCCAAAAACATTCAGTACTTC
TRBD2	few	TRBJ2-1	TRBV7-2	CASSPGGLAGTDEQFF	TGTGCCAGCAGCCCAGGGGGACTAGCGGGGACGGATGAGCAGTTCTTC